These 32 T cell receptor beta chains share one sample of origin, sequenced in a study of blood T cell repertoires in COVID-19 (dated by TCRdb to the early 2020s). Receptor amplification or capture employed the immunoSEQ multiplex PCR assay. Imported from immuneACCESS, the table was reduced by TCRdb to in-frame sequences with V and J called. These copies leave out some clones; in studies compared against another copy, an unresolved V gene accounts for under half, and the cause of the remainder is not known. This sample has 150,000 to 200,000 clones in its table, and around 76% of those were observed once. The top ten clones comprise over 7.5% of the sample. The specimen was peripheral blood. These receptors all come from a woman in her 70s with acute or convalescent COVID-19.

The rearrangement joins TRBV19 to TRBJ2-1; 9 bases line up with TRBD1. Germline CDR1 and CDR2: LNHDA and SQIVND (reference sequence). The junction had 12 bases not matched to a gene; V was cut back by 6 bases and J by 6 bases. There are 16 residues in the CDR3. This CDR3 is CASRGSGTGTFNEQFF. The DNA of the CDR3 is TGTGCCAGTAGAGGCTCCGGGACAGGGACTTTCAATGAGCAGTTCTTC.

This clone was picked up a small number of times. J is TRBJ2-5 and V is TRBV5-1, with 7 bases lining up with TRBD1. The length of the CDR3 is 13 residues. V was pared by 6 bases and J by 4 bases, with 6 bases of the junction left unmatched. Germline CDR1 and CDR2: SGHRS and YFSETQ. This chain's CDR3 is CASMRTGGETQYF. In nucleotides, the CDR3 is TGCGCCAGCATGAGGACAGGCGGAGAGACCCAGTACTTC. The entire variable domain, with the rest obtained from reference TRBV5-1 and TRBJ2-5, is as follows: KAGVTQTPRYLIKTRGQQVTLSCSPISGHRSVSWYQQTPGQGLQFLFEYFSETQRNKGNFPGRFSGRQFSNSRSEMNVSTLELGDSALYLCASMRTGGETQYFGPGTRLLVL.

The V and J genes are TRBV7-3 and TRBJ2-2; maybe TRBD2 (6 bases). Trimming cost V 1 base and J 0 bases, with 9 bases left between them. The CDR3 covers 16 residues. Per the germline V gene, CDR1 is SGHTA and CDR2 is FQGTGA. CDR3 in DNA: TGTGCCAGCAGCTTAAAAGGCGGGGCGAACACCGGGGAGCTGTTTTTT. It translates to CASSLKGGANTGELFF.

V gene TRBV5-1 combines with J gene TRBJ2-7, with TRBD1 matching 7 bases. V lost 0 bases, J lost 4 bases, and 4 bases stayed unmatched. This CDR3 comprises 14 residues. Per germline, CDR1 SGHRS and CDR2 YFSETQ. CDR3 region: CASSLDQGVYEQYF. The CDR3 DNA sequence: TGCGCCAGCAGCTTGGATCAGGGGGTATACGAGCAGTACTTC.

As DNA, the CDR3 is TGCGCCAGCAGCCAAGTGGGGACAGGGGGCTCGGGCACTGAAGCTTTCTTT. It yields the protein CASSQVGTGGSGTEAFF. The rearrangement links TRBV4-1 to TRBJ1-1; 12 bases align to TRBD1. The length of the CDR3 is 17 residues. Germline-derived CDR1 and CDR2 are MGHRA and YSYEKL. The V and J ends lost 1 base and 4 bases, in that order; junction bases with no gene match: 7.

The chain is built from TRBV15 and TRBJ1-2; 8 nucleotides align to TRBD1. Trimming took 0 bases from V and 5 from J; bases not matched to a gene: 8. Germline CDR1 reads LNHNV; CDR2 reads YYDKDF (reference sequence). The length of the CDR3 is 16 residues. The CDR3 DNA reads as TGTGCCACCAGCAGAGAGCGTGGACAGGGCGTATATGGCTACACCTTC. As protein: CATSRERGQGVYGYTF.

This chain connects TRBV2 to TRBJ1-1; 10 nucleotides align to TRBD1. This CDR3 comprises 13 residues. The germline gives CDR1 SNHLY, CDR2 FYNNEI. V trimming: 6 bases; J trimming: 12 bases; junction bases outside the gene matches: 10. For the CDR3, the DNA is TGTGCCAGCAGCGCCGGGACAGGGGTAGTAACTTTCTTT. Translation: CASSAGTGVVTFF.

The CDR3 DNA is TGTGCCAGCAGCTTGGTCGGCAGGGGGCGGGTCAATGAGCAGTTCTTC. It is translated as CASSLVGRGRVNEQFF. V and J are TRBV5-6 and TRBJ2-1; 8 bases line up with TRBD1. Germline V lookup: CDR1 SGHDT, CDR2 YYEEEE. This CDR3 region has 16 residues. The V and J ends lost 0 bases and 6 bases, in that order; junction bases with no gene match: 8.

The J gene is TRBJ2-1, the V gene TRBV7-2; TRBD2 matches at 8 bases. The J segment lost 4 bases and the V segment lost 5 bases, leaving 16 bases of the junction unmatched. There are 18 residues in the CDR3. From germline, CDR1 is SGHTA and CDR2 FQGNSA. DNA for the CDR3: TGTGCCAGCAGCCCCCAGATACTAAGCGGGGGAGGATACAATGAGCAGTTCTTC. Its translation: CASSPQILSGGGYNEQFF.

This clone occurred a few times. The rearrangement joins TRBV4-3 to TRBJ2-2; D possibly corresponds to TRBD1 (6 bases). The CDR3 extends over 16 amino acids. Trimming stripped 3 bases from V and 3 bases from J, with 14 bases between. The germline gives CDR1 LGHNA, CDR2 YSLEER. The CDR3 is CASSQTTGTYTGELFF. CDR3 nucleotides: TGCGCCAGCAGCCAGACCACAGGGACCTACACCGGGGAGCTGTTTTTT.

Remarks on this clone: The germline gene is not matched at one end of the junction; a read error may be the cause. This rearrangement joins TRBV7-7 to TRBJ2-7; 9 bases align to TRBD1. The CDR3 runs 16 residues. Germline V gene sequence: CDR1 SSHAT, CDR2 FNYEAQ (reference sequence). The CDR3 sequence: CASSLEVTGGHYEQYF. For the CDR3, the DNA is TGTGCTAGCAGCTTAGAGGTGACAGGGGGACACTACGAGCAGTACTTC.

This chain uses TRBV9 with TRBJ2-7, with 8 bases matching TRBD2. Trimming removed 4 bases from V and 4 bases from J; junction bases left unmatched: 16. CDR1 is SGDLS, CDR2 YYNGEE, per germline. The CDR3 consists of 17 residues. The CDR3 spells CASSPGTSRAWGYEQYF. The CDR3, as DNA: TGTGCCAGCAGCCCCGGGACTAGTAGGGCCTGGGGGTACGAGCAGTACTTC.

CDR3 nucleotide sequence: TGTGCCAGCACCTTAGGACAGAACGCAGATACGCAGTATTTT. Protein: CASTLGQNADTQYF. The V call is TRBV5-5, the J call TRBJ2-3; D is possibly TRBD1 (6 bases). This CDR3 is built from 14 residues. Trimming removed 6 bases from V and 4 bases from J, with 15 bases in between. Germline CDR1 is SGHKS and CDR2 is YYEKEE (reference sequence).

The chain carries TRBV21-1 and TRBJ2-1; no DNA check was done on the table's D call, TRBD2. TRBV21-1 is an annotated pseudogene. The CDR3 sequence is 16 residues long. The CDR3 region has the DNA TGTGCCAGCAGCAAGGGGTTCGGGGAATCCTACAATGAGCAGTTCTTC. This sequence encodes CASSKGFGESYNEQFF.

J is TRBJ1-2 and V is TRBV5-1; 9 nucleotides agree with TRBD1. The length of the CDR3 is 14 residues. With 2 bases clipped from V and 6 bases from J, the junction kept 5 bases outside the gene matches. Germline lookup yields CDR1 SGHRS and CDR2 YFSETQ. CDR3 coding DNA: TGCGCCAGCAGCTTCAACAGGGGGCCGGATGGCTACACCTTC. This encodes CASSFNRGPDGYTF.

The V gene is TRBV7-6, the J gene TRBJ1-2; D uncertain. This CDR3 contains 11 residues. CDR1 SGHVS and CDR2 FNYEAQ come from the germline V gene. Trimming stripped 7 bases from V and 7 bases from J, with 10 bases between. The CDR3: CASNTQSGYTF. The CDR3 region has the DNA TGTGCCAGCAACACACAGAGTGGCTACACCTTC. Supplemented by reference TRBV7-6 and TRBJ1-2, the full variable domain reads GAGVSQSPRYKVTKRGQDVALRCDPISGHVSLYWYRQALGQGPEFLTYFNYEAQQDKSGLPNDRFSAERPEGSISTLTIQRTEQRDSAMYRCASNTQSGYTFGSGTRLTVV.

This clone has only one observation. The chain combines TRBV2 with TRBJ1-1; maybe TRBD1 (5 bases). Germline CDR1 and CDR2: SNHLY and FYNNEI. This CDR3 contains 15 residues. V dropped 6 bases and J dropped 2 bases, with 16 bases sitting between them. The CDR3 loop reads CASSALEGANTEAFF. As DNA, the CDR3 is TGTGCCAGCAGCGCCCTAGAAGGGGCCAACACTGAAGCTTTCTTT.

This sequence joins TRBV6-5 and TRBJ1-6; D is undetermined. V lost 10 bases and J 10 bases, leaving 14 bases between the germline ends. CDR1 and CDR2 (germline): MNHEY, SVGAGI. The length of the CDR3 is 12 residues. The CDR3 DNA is TGTGCCACCAGGAGGCTCCTGTCACCCCTCCACTTT. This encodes CATRRLLSPLHF.

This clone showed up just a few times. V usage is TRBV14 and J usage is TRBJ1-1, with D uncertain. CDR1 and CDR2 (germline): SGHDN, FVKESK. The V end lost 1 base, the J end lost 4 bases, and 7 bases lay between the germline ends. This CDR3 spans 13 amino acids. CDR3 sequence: CASSQGRGTEAFF. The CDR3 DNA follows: TGTGCCAGCAGCCAAGGACGGGGCACTGAAGCTTTCTTT.

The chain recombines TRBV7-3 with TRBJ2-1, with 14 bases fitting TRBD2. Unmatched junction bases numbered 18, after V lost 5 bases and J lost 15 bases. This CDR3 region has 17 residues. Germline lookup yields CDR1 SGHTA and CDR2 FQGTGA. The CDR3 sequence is CASSASLTSGGAVESFF. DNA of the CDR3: TGTGCCAGCAGCGCCAGCCTGACTAGCGGGGGGGCTGTCGAGTCGTTCTTC.

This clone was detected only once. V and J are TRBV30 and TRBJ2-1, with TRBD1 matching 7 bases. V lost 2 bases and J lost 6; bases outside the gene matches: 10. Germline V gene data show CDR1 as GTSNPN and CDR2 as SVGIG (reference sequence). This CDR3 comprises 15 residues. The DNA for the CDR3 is TGTGCCTGGAGTCCAGGGGGAGACACCTCCAATGAGCAGTTCTTC. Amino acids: CAWSPGGDTSNEQFF.

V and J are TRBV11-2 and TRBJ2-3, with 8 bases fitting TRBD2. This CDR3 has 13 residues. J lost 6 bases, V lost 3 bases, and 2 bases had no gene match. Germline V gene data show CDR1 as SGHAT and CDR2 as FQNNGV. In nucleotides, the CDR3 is TGTGCCAGCAGCTTCCCTAGCGGGGATACGCAGTATTTT. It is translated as CASSFPSGDTQYF.

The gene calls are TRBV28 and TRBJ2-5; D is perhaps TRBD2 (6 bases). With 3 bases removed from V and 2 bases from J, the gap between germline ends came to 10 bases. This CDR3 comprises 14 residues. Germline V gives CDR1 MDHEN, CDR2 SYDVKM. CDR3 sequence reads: CASSFQRVQETQYF. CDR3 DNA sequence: TGTGCCAGCAGTTTCCAGCGGGTGCAAGAGACCCAGTACTTC.

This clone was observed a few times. Here the CDR3 reads CASSPSTNRAGNTIYF. In DNA, the CDR3 is TGTGCCAGCTCACCATCGACTAACAGGGCTGGAAACACCATATATTTT. The chain has TRBV18 and TRBJ1-3, with D tentatively TRBD1 (6 bases). Looked up from germline, CDR1 is KGHSH and CDR2 is LQKENI. Trimming removed 2 bases at V and 2 bases at J, with 13 bases between. This CDR3 region has 16 residues.

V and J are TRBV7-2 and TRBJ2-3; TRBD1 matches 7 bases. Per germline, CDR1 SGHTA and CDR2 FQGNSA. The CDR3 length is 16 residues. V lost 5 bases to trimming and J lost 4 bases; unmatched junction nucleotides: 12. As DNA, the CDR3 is TGTGCCAGCAGCAAACATCGGACAGGTGTGCCAGATACGCAGTATTTT. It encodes CASSKHRTGVPDTQYF.

CDR3 sequence (DNA): TGTGCCAGCAGTGAACTTCAGAAGGGGGAGACCCAGTACTTC. The encoded protein is CASSELQKGETQYF. The gene calls are TRBV6-1 and TRBJ2-5; maybe TRBD1 (5 bases). Germline V gene data show CDR1 as MNHNS and CDR2 as SASEGT. The CDR3 runs 14 residues. The V end was cut by 2 bases, the J end by 5 bases, with 12 bases between.

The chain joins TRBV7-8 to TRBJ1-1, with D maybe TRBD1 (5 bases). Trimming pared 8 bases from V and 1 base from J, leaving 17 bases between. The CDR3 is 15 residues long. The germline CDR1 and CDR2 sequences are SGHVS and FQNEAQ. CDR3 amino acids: CASRAGRGGNTEAFF. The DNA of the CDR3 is TGTGCCAGCCGGGCAGGAAGGGGTGGGAACACTGAAGCTTTCTTT.

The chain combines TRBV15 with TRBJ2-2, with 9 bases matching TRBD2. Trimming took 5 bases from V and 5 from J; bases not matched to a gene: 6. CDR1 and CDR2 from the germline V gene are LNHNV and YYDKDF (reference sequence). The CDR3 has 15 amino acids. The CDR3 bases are TGTGCCACCAGCGAGAGCGGGAGGCGAACCGGGGAGCTGTTTTTT. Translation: CATSESGRRTGELFF.

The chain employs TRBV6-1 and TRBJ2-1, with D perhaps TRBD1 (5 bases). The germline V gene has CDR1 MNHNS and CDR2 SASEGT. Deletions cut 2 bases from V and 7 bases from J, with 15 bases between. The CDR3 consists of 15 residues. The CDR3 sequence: CASSELAGLKNEQFF. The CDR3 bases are TGTGCCAGCAGTGAACTGGCAGGGTTGAAGAATGAGCAGTTCTTC.

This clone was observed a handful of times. The CDR3 coding sequence is TGCGCCAGCAGCCAAGATCAAAAGGGGGACTATGGCTACACCTTC. This encodes CASSQDQKGDYGYTF. The V and J genes are TRBV4-3 and TRBJ1-2, with a tentative D call TRBD1 (6 bases). Per the germline V gene, CDR1 is LGHNA and CDR2 is YSLEER. V lost 0 bases and J lost 3, with 11 bases in between. The CDR3 is made up of 15 amino acids.

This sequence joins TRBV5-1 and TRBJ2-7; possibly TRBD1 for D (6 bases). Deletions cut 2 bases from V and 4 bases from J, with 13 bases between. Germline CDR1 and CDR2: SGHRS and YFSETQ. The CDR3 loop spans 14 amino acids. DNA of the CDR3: TGCGCCAGCAGCTTATGGGGGCTCAGGTACGAGCAGTACTTC. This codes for CASSLWGLRYEQYF.

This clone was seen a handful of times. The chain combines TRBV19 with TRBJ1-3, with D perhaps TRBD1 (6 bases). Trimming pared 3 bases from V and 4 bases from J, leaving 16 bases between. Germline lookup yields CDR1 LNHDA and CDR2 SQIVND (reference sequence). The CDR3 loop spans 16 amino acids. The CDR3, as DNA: TGTGCCAGTAGTATTCGGCAGGGGTCGAAAGGAAACACCATATATTTT. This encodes CASSIRQGSKGNTIYF.